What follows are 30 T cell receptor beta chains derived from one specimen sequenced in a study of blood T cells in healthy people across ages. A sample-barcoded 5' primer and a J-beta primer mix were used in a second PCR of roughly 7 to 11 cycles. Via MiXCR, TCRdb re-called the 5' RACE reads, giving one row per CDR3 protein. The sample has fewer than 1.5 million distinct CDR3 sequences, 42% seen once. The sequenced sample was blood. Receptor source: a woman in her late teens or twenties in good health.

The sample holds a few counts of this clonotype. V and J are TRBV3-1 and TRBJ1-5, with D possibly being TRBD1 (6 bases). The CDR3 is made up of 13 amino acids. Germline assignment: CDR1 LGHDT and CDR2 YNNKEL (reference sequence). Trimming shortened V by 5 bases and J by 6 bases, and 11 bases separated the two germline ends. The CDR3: CASSDTQGQPQHF. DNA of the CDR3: TGTGCCAGCAGCGATACACAGGGTCAGCCCCAGCATTTT. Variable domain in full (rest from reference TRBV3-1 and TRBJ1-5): DTAVSQTPKYLVTQMGNDKSIKCEQNLGHDTMYWYKQDSKKFLKIMFSYNNKELIINETVPNRFSPKSPDKAHLNLHINSLELGDSAVYFCASSDTQGQPQHFGDGTRLSIL.

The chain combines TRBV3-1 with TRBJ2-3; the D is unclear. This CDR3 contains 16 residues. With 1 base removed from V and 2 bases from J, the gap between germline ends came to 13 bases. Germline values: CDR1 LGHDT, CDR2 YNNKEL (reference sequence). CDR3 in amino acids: CASSQGGRGSTDTQYF. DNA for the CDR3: TGTGCCAGCAGCCAAGGAGGACGAGGTTCCACAGATACGCAGTATTTT.

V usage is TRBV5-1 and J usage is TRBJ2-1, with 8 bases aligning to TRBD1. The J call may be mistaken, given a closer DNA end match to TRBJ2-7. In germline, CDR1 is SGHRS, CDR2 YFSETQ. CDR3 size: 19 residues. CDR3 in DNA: TGCGCCAGCAGCTTTGGCCTCCTTCCGGGACAGGAAAGTTCCAATGAGCAGTACTTC. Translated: CASSFGLLPGQESSNEQYF.

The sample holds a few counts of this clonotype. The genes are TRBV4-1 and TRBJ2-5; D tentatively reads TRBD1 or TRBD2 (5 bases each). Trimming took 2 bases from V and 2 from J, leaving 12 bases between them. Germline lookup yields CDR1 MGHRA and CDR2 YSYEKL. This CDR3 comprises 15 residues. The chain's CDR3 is CASSQPGRIQETQYF. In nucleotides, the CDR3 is TGCGCCAGCAGCCAACCGGGACGGATACAAGAGACCCAGTACTTC.

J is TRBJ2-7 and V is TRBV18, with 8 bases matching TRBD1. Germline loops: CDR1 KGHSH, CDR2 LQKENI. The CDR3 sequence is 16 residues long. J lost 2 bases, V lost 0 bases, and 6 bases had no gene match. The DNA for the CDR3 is TGTGCCAGCTCACCACCCATGGGGACAGGCGCCTACGAGCAGTACTTC. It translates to CASSPPMGTGAYEQYF.

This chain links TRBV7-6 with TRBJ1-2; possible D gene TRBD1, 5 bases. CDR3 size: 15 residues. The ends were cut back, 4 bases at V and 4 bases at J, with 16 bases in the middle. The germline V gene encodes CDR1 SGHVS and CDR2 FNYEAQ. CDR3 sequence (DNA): TGTGCCAGCAGCTCCACAGGCCAAGCTAGCTATGGCTACACCTTC. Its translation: CASSSTGQASYGYTF.

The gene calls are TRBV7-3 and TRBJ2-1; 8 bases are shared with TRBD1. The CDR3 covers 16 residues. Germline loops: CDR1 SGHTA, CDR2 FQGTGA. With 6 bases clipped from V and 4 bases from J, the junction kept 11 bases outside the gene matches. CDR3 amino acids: CASSPTGGRPYNEQFF. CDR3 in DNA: TGTGCCAGCAGTCCCACAGGGGGACGCCCGTACAATGAGCAGTTCTTC.

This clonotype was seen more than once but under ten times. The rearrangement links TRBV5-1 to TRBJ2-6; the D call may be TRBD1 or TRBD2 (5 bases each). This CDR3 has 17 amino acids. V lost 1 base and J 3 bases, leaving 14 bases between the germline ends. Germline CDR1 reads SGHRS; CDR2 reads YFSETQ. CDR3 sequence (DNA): TGCGCCAGCAGCTTGCACGGGGCCTGGGATGGGGCCAACGTCCTGACTTTC. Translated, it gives CASSLHGAWDGANVLTF.

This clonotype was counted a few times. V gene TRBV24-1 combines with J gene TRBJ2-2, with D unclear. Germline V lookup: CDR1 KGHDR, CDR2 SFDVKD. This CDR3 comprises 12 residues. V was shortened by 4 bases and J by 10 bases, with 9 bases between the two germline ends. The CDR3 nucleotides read TGTGCCACCAGTGACAGGACGATGGAGCTGTTTTTT. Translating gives CATSDRTMELFF.

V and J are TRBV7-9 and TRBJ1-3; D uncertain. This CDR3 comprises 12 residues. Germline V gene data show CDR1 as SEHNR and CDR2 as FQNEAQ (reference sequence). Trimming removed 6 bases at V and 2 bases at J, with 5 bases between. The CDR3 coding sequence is TGTGCCAGCAGGGAGACTGGAAACACCATATATTTT. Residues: CASRETGNTIYF. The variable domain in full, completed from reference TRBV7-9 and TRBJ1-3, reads DTGVSQNPRHKITKRGQNVTFRCDPISEHNRLYWYRQTLGQGPEFLTYFQNEAQLEKSRLLSDRFSAERPKGSFSTLEIQRTEQGDSAMYLCASRETGNTIYFGEGSWLTVV.

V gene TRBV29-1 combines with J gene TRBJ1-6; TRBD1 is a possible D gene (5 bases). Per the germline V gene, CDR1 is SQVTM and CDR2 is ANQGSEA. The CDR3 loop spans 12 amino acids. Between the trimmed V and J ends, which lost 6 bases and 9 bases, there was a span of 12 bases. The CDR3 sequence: CSVRVVSSPLHF. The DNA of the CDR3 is TGCAGCGTCAGGGTAGTCAGTTCACCCCTCCACTTT.

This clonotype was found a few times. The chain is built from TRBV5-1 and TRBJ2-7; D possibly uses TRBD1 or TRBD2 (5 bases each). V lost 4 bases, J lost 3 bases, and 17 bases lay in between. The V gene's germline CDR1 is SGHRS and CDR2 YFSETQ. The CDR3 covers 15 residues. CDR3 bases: TGCGCCAGCAGCGCAATTGGGACCGCCATCTACGAGCAGTACTTC. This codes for CASSAIGTAIYEQYF. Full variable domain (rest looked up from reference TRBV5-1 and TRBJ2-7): KAGVTQTPRYLIKTRGQQVTLSCSPISGHRSVSWYQQTPGQGLQFLFEYFSETQRNKGNFPGRFSGRQFSNSRSEMNVSTLELGDSALYLCASSAIGTAIYEQYFGPGTRLTVT.

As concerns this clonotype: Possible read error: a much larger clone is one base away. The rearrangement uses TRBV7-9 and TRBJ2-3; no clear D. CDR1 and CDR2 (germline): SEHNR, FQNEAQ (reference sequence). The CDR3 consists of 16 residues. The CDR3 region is CVSSPPVRAGADTQYF. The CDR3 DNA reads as TGTGTCAGCAGCCCACCTGTCCGAGCTGGGGCAGATACGCAGTATTTT.

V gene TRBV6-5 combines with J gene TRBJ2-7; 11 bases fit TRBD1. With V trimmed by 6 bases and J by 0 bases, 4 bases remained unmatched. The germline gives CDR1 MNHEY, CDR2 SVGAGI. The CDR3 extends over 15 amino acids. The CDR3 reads CASRAGTGGSYEQYF. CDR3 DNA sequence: TGTGCCAGCAGAGCCGGGACAGGGGGCTCCTACGAGCAGTACTTC.

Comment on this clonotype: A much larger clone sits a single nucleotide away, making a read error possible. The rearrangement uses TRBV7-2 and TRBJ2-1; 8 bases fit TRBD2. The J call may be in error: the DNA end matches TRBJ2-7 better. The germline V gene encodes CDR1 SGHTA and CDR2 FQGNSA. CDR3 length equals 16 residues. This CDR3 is CASSSNVLAAYNEQYF. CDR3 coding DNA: TGTGCCAGCAGTTCAAACGTACTAGCGGCTTACAATGAGCAGTACTTC.

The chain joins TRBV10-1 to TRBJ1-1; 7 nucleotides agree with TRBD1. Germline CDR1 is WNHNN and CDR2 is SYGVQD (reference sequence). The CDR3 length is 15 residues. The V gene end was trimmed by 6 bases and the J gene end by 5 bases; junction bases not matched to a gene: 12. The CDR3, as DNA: TGCGCCAGCAGCCCCCGGGTCCCCAGGGGGACTGAAGCTTTCTTT. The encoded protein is CASSPRVPRGTEAFF.

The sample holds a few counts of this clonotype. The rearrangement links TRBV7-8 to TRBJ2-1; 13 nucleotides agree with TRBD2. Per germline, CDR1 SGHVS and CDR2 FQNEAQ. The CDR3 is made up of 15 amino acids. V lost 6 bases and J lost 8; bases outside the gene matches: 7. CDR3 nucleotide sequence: TGTGCCAGCAGGCCAACTAGCGGGAGGGCGTATGAGCAGTTCTTC. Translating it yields CASRPTSGRAYEQFF.

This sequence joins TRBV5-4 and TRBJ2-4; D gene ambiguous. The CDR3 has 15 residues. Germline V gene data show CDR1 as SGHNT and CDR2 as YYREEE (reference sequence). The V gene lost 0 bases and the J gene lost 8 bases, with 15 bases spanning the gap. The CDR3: CASSLGGISGDIQYF. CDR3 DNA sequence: TGTGCCAGCAGCTTGGGAGGCATTTCGGGTGACATTCAGTACTTC.

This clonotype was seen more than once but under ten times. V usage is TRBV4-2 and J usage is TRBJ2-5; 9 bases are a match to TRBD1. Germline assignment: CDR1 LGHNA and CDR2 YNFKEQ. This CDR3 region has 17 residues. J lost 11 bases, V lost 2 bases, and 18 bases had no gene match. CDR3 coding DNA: TGTGCCAGCAGCCAAACTTCGCCGGGACAGGGCGCTGGTGAGCAGTACTTC. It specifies CASSQTSPGQGAGEQYF.

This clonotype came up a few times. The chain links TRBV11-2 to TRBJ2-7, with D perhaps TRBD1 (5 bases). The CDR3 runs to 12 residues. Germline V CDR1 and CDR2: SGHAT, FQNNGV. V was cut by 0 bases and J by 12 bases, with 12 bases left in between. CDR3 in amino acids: CASSLDPEGAYF. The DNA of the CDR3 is TGTGCCAGCAGCTTAGATCCGGAAGGGGCGTACTTC.

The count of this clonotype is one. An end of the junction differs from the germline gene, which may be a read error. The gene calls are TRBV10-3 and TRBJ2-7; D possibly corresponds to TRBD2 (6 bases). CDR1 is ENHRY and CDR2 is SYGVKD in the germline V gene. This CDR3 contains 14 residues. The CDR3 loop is CAISEGTPSYGQYF. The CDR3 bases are TGTGCCATCAGCGAGGGGACTCCCTCCTACGGGCAGTACTTC.

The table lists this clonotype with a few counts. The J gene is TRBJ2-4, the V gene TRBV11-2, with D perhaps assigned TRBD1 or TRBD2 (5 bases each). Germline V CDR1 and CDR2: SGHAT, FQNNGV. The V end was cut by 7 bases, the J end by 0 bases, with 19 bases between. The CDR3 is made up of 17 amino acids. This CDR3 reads CASTPGASTVAKNIQYF. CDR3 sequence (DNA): TGTGCCAGCACCCCTGGGGCTAGCACTGTAGCCAAAAACATTCAGTACTTC.

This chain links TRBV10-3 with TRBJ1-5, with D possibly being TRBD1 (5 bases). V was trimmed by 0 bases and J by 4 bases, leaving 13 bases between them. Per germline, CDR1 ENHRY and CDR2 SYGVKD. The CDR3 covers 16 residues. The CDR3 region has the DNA TGTGCCATCAGTGAGTCGGCGGGGCAGAATAATCAGCCCCAGCATTTT. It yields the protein CAISESAGQNNQPQHF.

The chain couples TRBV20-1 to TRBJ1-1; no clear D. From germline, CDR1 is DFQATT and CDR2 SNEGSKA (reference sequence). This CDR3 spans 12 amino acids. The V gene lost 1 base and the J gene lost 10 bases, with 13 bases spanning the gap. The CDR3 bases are TGCAGTGCTAGAGGGGGTGGACTCACAGCTTTCTTT. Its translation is CSARGGGLTAFF.

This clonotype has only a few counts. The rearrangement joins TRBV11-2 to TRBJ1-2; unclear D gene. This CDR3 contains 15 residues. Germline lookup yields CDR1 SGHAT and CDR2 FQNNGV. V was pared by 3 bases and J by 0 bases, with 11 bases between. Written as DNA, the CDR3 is TGTGCCAGCAGCTTCTGGCAGACCACTAACTATGGCTACACCTTC. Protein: CASSFWQTTNYGYTF.

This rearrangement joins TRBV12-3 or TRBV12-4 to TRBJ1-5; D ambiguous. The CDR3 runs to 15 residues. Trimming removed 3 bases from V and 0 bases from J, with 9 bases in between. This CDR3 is CASSFLSNSNQPQHF. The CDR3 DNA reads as TGTGCCAGCAGTTTTCTCAGTAATAGCAATCAGCCCCAGCATTTT.

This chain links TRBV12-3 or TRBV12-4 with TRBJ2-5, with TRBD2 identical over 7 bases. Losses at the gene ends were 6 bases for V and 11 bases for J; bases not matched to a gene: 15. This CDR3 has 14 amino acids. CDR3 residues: CASRPGLQPLQQYF. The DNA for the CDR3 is TGTGCCAGCAGACCGGGACTACAACCCCTCCAGCAGTACTTC.

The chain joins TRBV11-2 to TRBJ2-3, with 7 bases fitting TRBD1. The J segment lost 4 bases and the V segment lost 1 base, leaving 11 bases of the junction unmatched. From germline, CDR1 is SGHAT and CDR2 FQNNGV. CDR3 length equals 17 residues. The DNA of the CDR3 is TGTGCCAGCAGCTTAGTGGGACAGCACCTGATGTCAGATACGCAGTATTTT. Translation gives CASSLVGQHLMSDTQYF.

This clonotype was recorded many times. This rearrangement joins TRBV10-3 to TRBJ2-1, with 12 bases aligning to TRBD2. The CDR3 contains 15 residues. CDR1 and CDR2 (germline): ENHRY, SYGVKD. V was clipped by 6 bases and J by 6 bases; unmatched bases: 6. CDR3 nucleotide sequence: TGTGCCATCAGCCCGACTAGCGGGGGTTCCAATGAGCAGTTCTTC. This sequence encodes CAISPTSGGSNEQFF.

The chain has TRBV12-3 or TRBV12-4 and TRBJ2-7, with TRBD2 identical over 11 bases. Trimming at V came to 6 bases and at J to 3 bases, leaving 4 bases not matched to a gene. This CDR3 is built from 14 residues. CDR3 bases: TGTGCCAGCAGAGAGACTAGCGGGAACTACGAGCAGTACTTC. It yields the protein CASRETSGNYEQYF.